The next 18 T cell receptor beta chains were all read from a single sample in a study of shared clonotypes between healthy human individuals. CD45RO-negative, CCR7-positively selected cells formed the naive CD8 fraction, excluding terminally differentiated effector memory CD45RA+ cells. Only in-frame clones appear in the TCRdb table, and some are missing; sequencing was by immunoSEQ multiplex PCR. The table includes about 2.2 million clones, 85% to 95% detected once. The sequencing sample was made of naive CD8+ T cells from PBMCs. These receptors were taken from a man between 18 and 35 years old in good health. Some clones in this sample may be carry-over from other donors' samples.

The rearrangement joins TRBV5-6 to TRBJ2-1, with a tentative D call TRBD2 (6 bases). The CDR3 extends over 14 amino acids. The germline V gene encodes CDR1 SGHDT and CDR2 YYEEEE. The ends were cut back, 4 bases at V and 9 bases at J, with 17 bases in the middle. This CDR3 is CASSGGWAGTEQFF. Written as DNA, the CDR3 is TGTGCCAGCAGCGGGGGTTGGGCGGGAACTGAGCAGTTCTTC.

V gene TRBV28 combines with J gene TRBJ2-7; D unclear. This CDR3 contains 13 residues. Trimming took off 1 base at V and 4 bases at J, with 8 bases between the two ends. The germline V gene has CDR1 MDHEN and CDR2 SYDVKM. CDR3 coding DNA: TGTGCCAGCAGTTTATTCGGTCCTTACGAGCAGTACTTC. Residues: CASSLFGPYEQYF.

In this sample, this clone turned up once. V is TRBV11-2 and J is TRBJ1-6; D gene unclear. Germline V lookup: CDR1 SGHAT, CDR2 FQNNGV. Trimming left V 5 bases short and J 5 bases short, with 10 bases between. The CDR3 has 14 residues. CDR3 DNA sequence: TGTGCCAGCAGCCCTAGGGAGAATAATTCACCCCTCCACTTT. Translating it yields CASSPRENNSPLHF.

The genes are TRBV19 and TRBJ2-1; maybe TRBD2 (5 bases). V shed 5 bases and J shed 2 bases, with 13 bases lying between them. CDR3 size: 15 residues. Per the germline V gene, CDR1 is LNHDA and CDR2 is SQIVND (reference sequence). CDR3 in DNA: TGTGCCAGTAGTCCTGCGGGTAACACCTACAATGAGCAGTTCTTC. This codes for CASSPAGNTYNEQFF.

Comment on this clone: This same CDR3 is encoded by further DNA sequences in the sample. The chain combines TRBV28 with TRBJ1-1; D is undetermined. The CDR3 extends over 13 amino acids. Between the trimmed V and J ends, which lost 3 bases and 1 base, there was a span of 6 bases. The germline V gene has CDR1 MDHEN and CDR2 SYDVKM. This CDR3 is CASSLTRNTEAFF. The CDR3 region has the DNA TGTGCCAGCAGTTTGACCCGGAACACTGAAGCTTTCTTT.

CDR3 DNA sequence: TGTGCCAGTAGTGCCTTGGCCTTAATACAGGGCACCGGGGAGCTGTTTTTT. Translated, it gives CASSALALIQGTGELFF. J is TRBJ2-2 and V is TRBV19; TRBD1 might be the D (6 bases). Trimming stripped 5 bases from V and 4 bases from J, with 20 bases between. The CDR3 contains 17 residues. CDR1 is LNHDA, CDR2 SQIVND, per germline (reference sequence).

V gene TRBV5-6 combines with J gene TRBJ1-2; no definite D call. Germline values: CDR1 SGHDT, CDR2 YYEEEE. The V and J ends lost 1 base and 4 bases respectively, with 14 bases between them. The CDR3 runs to 15 residues. This CDR3 is CASSLWRRESYGYTF. CDR3 sequence (DNA): TGTGCCAGCAGCTTGTGGCGGAGGGAATCCTATGGCTACACCTTC.

On this clone itself: The same CDR3 also results from other DNA sequences found in this sample. This chain joins TRBV29-1 and TRBJ2-7; 10 bases map to TRBD1. Germline-derived CDR1 and CDR2 are SQVTM and ANQGSEA. This CDR3 is 13 amino acids long. V lost 3 bases, J lost 4 bases, and 3 bases stayed unmatched. CDR3 DNA sequence: TGCAGCGTTGAGGACAGGGGGGGGTACGAGCAGTACTTC. Its translation is CSVEDRGGYEQYF.

The rearrangement joins TRBV7-8 to TRBJ2-1; 8 bases are shared with TRBD2. Germline CDR1 and CDR2: SGHVS and FQNEAQ. The CDR3 is 19 amino acids. J gave up 7 bases and V 2 bases, and 19 bases lay outside the gene matches. CDR3 nucleotide sequence: TGTGCCAGCAGCTTAATTCCCGCACCCTACGGGAGGGTTCAGAATGAGCAGTTCTTC. Translation: CASSLIPAPYGRVQNEQFF.

The chain is built from TRBV29-1 and TRBJ1-2; possible D gene TRBD1, 6 bases. The CDR3 contains 13 residues. The germline V gene encodes CDR1 SQVTM and CDR2 ANQGSEA. V was pared by 4 bases and J by 4 bases, with 13 bases between. CDR3 bases: TGCAGCGTTGGGGCAGGGGAGCCCTATGGCTACACCTTC. It translates to CSVGAGEPYGYTF.

This rearrangement joins TRBV11-2 to TRBJ2-5, with a weak D call TRBD2 (5 bases). The length of the CDR3 is 15 residues. Germline V lookup: CDR1 SGHAT, CDR2 FQNNGV. Trimming stripped 2 bases from V and 2 bases from J, with 12 bases between. The CDR3 nucleotides are TGTGCCAGCAGCTTATCCATAGCGCCGCAAGAGACCCAGTACTTC. Protein product: CASSLSIAPQETQYF.

The chain uses TRBV7-9 and TRBJ1-2; tentatively, D is TRBD1 (5 bases). Per germline, CDR1 SEHNR and CDR2 FQNEAQ (reference sequence). Trimming pared 5 bases from V and 0 bases from J, leaving 13 bases between. The CDR3 sequence is 15 residues long. The CDR3 DNA is TGTGCCAGCAGCCGACAGATTACCCCTAACTATGGCTACACCTTC. Translated, it gives CASSRQITPNYGYTF.

The J gene is TRBJ2-3, the V gene TRBV21-1; TRBD2, the table's D call, was not compared with the DNA. TRBV21-1 is a pseudogene segment. The CDR3 extends over 16 amino acids. The CDR3 coding sequence is TGTGCCAGCAGCAAAGGTCGAGGGACTAGCACAGATACGCAGTATTTT. This codes for CASSKGRGTSTDTQYF.

For this clone: It may be a read error: a sequence one base away is much more abundant. J is TRBJ1-1 and V is TRBV2; D not certain. The V and J ends lost 6 bases and 0 bases respectively, with 2 bases between them. The CDR3 runs to 11 residues. Germline CDR1 and CDR2: SNHLY and FYNNEI. CDR3 DNA: TGTGCCAGCAGGTTGAACACTGAAGCTTTCTTT. This codes for CASRLNTEAFF. The complete variable domain, with remaining parts taken from reference TRBV2 and TRBJ1-1, reads EPEVTQTPSHQVTQMGQEVILRCVPISNHLYFYWYRQILGQKVEFLVSFYNNEISEKSEIFDDQFSVERPDGSNFTLKIRSTKLEDSAMYFCASRLNTEAFFGQGTRLTVV.

The rearrangement joins TRBV4-1 to TRBJ2-7; 7 bases are a match to TRBD1. Trimming at V came to 2 bases and at J to 1 base, leaving 8 bases not matched to a gene. CDR1 is MGHRA and CDR2 is YSYEKL in the germline V gene. The CDR3 is 16 residues long. The CDR3 loop is CASSQPGGIGSYEQYF. For the CDR3, the DNA is TGCGCCAGCAGCCAACCAGGGGGAATTGGGTCCTACGAGCAGTACTTC.

The rearrangement uses TRBV19 and TRBJ1-1, with D unresolved. This CDR3 contains 13 residues. With 7 bases removed from V and 5 bases from J, the gap between germline ends came to 14 bases. Germline V CDR1 and CDR2: LNHDA, SQIVND (reference sequence). This CDR3 is CASTLTARTEAFF. The DNA of the CDR3 is TGTGCCAGTACCCTAACGGCCAGAACTGAAGCTTTCTTT.

In its sample, this clone was seen a few times. The chain recombines TRBV30 with TRBJ1-1, with 7 nucleotides matching TRBD1. This CDR3 has 14 amino acids. V lost 2 bases to trimming and J lost 1 base; unmatched junction nucleotides: 4. Germline CDR1 reads GTSNPN; CDR2 reads SVGIG (reference sequence). CDR3 nucleotides: TGTGCCTGGAGTCCTAACAGGGGGAACACTGAAGCTTTCTTT. It is translated as CAWSPNRGNTEAFF.

The chain uses TRBV4-3 and TRBJ2-1; a possible D gene is TRBD2 (6 bases). Germline CDR1 is LGHNA and CDR2 is YSLEER. Trimming cost V 2 bases and J 5 bases, with 16 bases left between them. This CDR3 comprises 16 residues. CDR3 nucleotides: TGCGCCAGCAGCCAATCTAGCGTACGACCTGACAATGAGCAGTTCTTC. It codes for CASSQSSVRPDNEQFF.